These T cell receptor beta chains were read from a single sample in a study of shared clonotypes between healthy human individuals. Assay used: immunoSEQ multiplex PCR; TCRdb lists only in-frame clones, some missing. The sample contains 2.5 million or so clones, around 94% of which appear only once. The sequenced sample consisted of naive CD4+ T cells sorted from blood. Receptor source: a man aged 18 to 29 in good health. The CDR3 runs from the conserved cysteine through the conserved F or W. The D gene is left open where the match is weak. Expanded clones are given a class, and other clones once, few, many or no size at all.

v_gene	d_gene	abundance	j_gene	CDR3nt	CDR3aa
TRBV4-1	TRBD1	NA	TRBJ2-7	TGCGCCAGCAGCCAAGATGGGACAGAGAACGAGCAGTACTTC	CASSQDGTENEQYF
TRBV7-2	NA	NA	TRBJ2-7	TGTGCCTCCGCGGTGTCAAACTACGAGCAGTACTTC	CASAVSNYEQYF
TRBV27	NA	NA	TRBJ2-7	TGTGCCAGCAGTTTAAATAGGGCGAATGGGGTGCCGGCCGAGCAGTACTTC	CASSLNRANGVPAEQYF
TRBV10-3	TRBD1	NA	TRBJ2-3	TGTGCCATCAGTGCGGACAGGGAACCTACTAGCACAGATACGCAGTATTTT	CAISADREPTSTDTQYF
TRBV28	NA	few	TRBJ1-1	TGTGCCAGCAGTTTACTGGGGTCGAAAGCTTTCTTT	CASSLLGSKAFF
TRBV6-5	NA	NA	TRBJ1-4	TGTGCCAGCAGTTACAGCCCCACTAATGAAAAACTGTTTTTT	CASSYSPTNEKLFF
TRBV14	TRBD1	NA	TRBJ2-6	TGTGCCAGCTCCCGGACAGGCGCCATTTCTGGGGCCAACGTCCTGACTTTC	CASSRTGAISGANVLTF
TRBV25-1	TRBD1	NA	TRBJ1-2	TGTGCCAGCAGTGCCTTAGGGACAGGGGCTACCAGCTATGGCTACACCTTC	CASSALGTGATSYGYTF
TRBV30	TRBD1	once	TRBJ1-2	TGTGCCTGGAGTGGGGACAGCTATGGCTACACCTTC	CAWSGDSYGYTF
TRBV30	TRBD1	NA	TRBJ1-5	TGTGCCTGGAATGGACAGGGCAATCAGCCCCAGCATTTT	CAWNGQGNQPQHF
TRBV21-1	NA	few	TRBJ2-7	TGTGCCAGCAGCCGGTTCCCGAATTGCGAGCAGTACTTC	CASSRFPNCEQYF
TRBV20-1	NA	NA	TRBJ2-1	TGCAGTGCTAGAGATCACAATGAGCAGTTCTTC	CSARDHNEQFF
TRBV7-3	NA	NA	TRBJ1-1	TGTGCCAGCAGCTTAATAATTGACACTGAAGCTTTCTTT	CASSLIIDTEAFF
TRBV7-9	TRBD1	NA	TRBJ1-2	TGTGCCAGCAGCTTAATTGGACAGGGGGCAGTTGGCTATGGCTACACCTTC	CASSLIGQGAVGYGYTF
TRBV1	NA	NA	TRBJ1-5	TGCACCAGCAGCCAAGAAACGGCTCTCCCCGGTCCAGCGGGACTCTCCCAATTGTATCAGCCCCAGCATTTT	CTSSQETALPGPAGLSQLYQPQHF
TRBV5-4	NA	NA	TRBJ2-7	TGTGCCAGCGGTCAGGGTGGGCAGAACGAGCAGTACTTC	CASGQGGQNEQYF
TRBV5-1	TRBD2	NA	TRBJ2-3	TGCGCCAGCAGCGGGGGACTAGCGGGCACAGATACGCAGTATTTT	CASSGGLAGTDTQYF
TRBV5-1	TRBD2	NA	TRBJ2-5	TGCGCCAGCAGCTTGGAGCCGGGGGGAGAGACCCAGTACTTC	CASSLEPGGETQYF
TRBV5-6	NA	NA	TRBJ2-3	TGTGCCAGCAGCCCGAGGGGGGATACGCAGTATTTT	CASSPRGDTQYF
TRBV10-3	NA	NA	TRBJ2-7	TGTGCCATCGTAGACAGCGCCTACGAGCAGTACTTC	CAIVDSAYEQYF
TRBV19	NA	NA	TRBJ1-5	TGTGCCAGTACACCTCTCAGGGGAAACAATCAGCCCCAGCATTTT	CASTPLRGNNQPQHF
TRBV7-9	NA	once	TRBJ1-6	TGTGCCAGCAGCTTAGACGGGGGTAGGAGTTCACCCCTCCACTTT	CASSLDGGRSSPLHF
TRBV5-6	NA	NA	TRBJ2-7	TGTGCCAGCAGCTTTATGCAGAACTACGAGCAGTACTTC	CASSFMQNYEQYF
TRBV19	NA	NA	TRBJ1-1	TGTGCCAGTAACGGAGCCAAAGGGATGAACACTGAAGCTTTCTTT	CASNGAKGMNTEAFF
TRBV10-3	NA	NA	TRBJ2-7	TGTGCCATCACCGACGGAACCCACTACGAGCAGTACTTC	CAITDGTHYEQYF
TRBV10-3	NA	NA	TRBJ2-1	TGTGCCATCAGGAAGGGACAGTCTCGACTAGGTGAGCAGTTCTTC	CAIRKGQSRLGEQFF
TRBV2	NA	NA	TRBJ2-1	TGTGCCAGCAGTGATAAGGGTTTCAATGAGCAGTTCTTC	CASSDKGFNEQFF
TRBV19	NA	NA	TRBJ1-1	TGTGCCAGTAGTTCCCCGGCGGGGGGTACGGACACTGAAGCTTTCTTT	CASSSPAGGTDTEAFF
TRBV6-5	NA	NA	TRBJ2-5	TGTGCCAGCCGCCCTCATAGGGCCCCACAAGAGACCCAGTACTTC	CASRPHRAPQETQYF
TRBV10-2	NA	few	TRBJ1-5	TGCGCCAGCAGTGAGGGGGATTGGCTCCAGCATTTT	CASSEGDWLQHF
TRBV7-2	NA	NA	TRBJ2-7	TGTGCCAGCAGCTTAGTCACCGGGACTCCAGGGGCCTACGAGCAGTACTTC	CASSLVTGTPGAYEQYF
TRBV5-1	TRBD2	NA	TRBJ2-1	TGCGCCAGCAGCCTAGGCGGACTAGCGGGGAGCAATGAGCAGTTCTTC	CASSLGGLAGSNEQFF
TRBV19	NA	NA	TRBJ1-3	TGTGCCAGTAGTTTCGGAAACACCATATATTTT	CASSFGNTIYF
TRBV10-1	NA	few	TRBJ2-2	TGCGCCAGCAGTGTGGACAGATTGAACACCGGGGAGCTGTTTTTT	CASSVDRLNTGELFF
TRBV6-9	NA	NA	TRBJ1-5	TGTGCCAGCAGTTATAAAAAACACAGGGTTGGTCAGCCCCAGCATTTT	CASSYKKHRVGQPQHF
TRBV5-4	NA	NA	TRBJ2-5	TGTGCCAGCAGCTTGGATAGAGCGGAGACCCAGTACTTC	CASSLDRAETQYF